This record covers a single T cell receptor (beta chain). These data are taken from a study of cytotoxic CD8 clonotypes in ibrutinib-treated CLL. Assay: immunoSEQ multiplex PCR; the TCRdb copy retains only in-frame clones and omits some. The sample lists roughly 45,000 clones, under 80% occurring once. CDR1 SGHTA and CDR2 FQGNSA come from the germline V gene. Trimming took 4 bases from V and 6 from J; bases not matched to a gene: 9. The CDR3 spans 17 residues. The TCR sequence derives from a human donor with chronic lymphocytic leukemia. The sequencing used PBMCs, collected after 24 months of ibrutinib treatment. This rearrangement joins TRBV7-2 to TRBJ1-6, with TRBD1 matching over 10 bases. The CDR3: CASSSPPGQGSNSPLHF. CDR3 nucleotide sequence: TGTGCCAGCAGCTCACCTCCGGGACAGGGGTCTAATTCACCCCTCCACTTT.